One sample yielded the 20 T cell receptor beta chains listed below, sequenced in a study of T cells of healthy individuals. TCRdb re-called the 5' RACE reads with MiXCR, one entry per CDR3 protein. This sample has about 53,000 distinct CDR3 sequences, with roughly 15% found just once. The receptor set was obtained from a human donor in good health.

The CDR3 DNA reads as TGTGCCAGCAGCTTCGAGTTAGGGGTCTATGAGCAGTTCTTC. It translates to CASSFELGVYEQFF. The chain recombines TRBV7-6 with TRBJ2-1; TRBD1 is a possible D gene (5 bases). The length of the CDR3 is 14 residues. V lost 3 bases to trimming and J lost 8 bases, with 14 bases between them. Looked up from germline, CDR1 is SGHVS and CDR2 is FNYEAQ.

On this clonotype itself: An end of the junction does not agree with germline; a read error may underlie this. The CDR3 DNA reads as TGTGACAGCAGTTCTCCTCGGGGTAGCAACACCGGGGAGCTGTTTTTT. As protein: CDSSSPRGSNTGELFF. The chain links TRBV27 to TRBJ2-2, with D possibly TRBD2 on 5 matching bases. The CDR3 consists of 16 residues. The germline gives CDR1 MNHEY, CDR2 SMNVEV (reference sequence).

V usage is TRBV5-1 and J usage is TRBJ2-5; D is ambiguous. This CDR3 region has 13 residues. CDR1 SGHRS and CDR2 YFSETQ come from the germline V gene. The V and J ends lost 3 bases and 5 bases respectively, with 11 bases between them. In nucleotides, the CDR3 is TGCGCCAGCAGCTGGAACGTCGGGGAGACCCAGTACTTC. It is translated as CASSWNVGETQYF.

With respect to this clonotype: The junction and the germline gene differ at one end; a read error may be behind it. The chain has TRBV7-2 and TRBJ1-2, with TRBD1 matching 9 bases. The V gene's germline CDR1 is SGHTA and CDR2 FQGNSA. The CDR3 totals 14 residues. The CDR3 DNA reads as TGTGCCAGCAGTCAAAGGGACAGGGCTTATGGCTTCACCTTC. Amino acid sequence: CASSQRDRAYGFTF. Full variable domain (missing parts from reference TRBV7-2 and TRBJ1-2): GAGVSQSPSNKVTEKGKDVELRCDPISGHTALYWYRQSLGQGLEFLIYFQGNSAPDKSGLPSDRFSAERTGGSVSTLTIQRTQQEDSAVYLCASSQRDRAYGFTFGSGTRLTVV.

This clonotype was picked up many times. The J gene is TRBJ2-7, the V gene TRBV24-1; unclear D gene. Trimming pared 0 bases from V and 4 bases from J, leaving 6 bases between. Germline CDR1 KGHDR, CDR2 SFDVKD. CDR3 length: 13 amino acids. The CDR3 is CATSDLWGYEQYF. The CDR3 bases are TGTGCCACCAGTGATTTGTGGGGATACGAGCAGTACTTC.

This clonotype was observed at least ten times. This chain connects TRBV7-2 to TRBJ1-4; TRBD1 matches at 7 bases. Germline V lookup: CDR1 SGHTA, CDR2 FQGNSA. CDR3 length: 14 amino acids. V lost 3 bases, J lost 15 bases, and 13 bases stayed unmatched. The DNA for the CDR3 is TGTGCCAGCAGCTTGAGCCCTAGGGGGACAGTATTGTTTTTT. This gives the protein CASSLSPRGTVLFF.

The V and J genes are TRBV7-9 and TRBJ2-5; no clear D. Trimming shortened V by 3 bases and J by 1 base, and 12 bases separated the two germline ends. The CDR3 totals 15 residues. Germline V gene data show CDR1 as SEHNR and CDR2 as FQNEAQ (reference sequence). CDR3 bases: TGTGCCAGCAGCTTGTCCACAACGACCCAAGAGACCCAGTACTTC. Translation: CASSLSTTTQETQYF.

The table lists this clonotype with a count of one. J is TRBJ2-3 and V is TRBV4-2; 8 bases line up with TRBD1. There are 20 residues in the CDR3. Trimming cost V 4 bases and J 3 bases; bases outside gene matches: 21. Germline V lookup: CDR1 LGHNA, CDR2 YNFKEQ. The CDR3 DNA follows: TGTGCCAGCAGCCCTGGACAGATGGTCGGACAGGGTCTTCGGACAGATACGCAGTATTTT. This encodes CASSPGQMVGQGLRTDTQYF.

This clonotype was seen only a few times. The rearrangement joins TRBV19 to TRBJ1-5, with 7 positions matching TRBD1. This CDR3 comprises 13 residues. With V trimmed by 10 bases and J by 4 bases, 7 bases remained unmatched. Germline V gives CDR1 LNHDA, CDR2 SQIVND (reference sequence). The DNA for the CDR3 is TGTGCCACTCAGCAGGGACAGAATCAGCCCCAGCATTTT. Translating it yields CATQQGQNQPQHF.

CDR3 sequence reads: CASSSGSVSEELFF. The CDR3 DNA follows: TGCGCCAGCAGCTCCGGGTCAGTATCCGAGGAGCTGTTTTTT. The gene calls are TRBV5-1 and TRBJ2-2; D gene ambiguous. The CDR3 spans 14 residues. Looked up from germline, CDR1 is SGHRS and CDR2 is YFSETQ. V lost 3 bases and J 10 bases, leaving 16 bases between the germline ends.

J is TRBJ2-5 and V is TRBV27; maybe TRBD1 (5 bases). CDR3 size: 14 residues. From germline, CDR1 is MNHEY and CDR2 SMNVEV (reference sequence). V lost 1 base, J lost 2 bases, and 8 bases lay in between. The CDR3 here is CASSLYGAQETQYF. In DNA form, the CDR3 reads TGTGCCAGCAGTTTATATGGGGCGCAAGAGACCCAGTACTTC.

This clonotype was seen at least ten times. The V and J genes are TRBV6-1 and TRBJ2-7; D unclear. V gave up 2 bases and J gave up 5 bases, with 13 bases separating them. Per the germline V gene, CDR1 is MNHNS and CDR2 is SASEGT. The CDR3 spans 14 residues. CDR3 bases: TGTGCCAGCAGTGAACACTCCCATCCCAACGAGCAGTACTTC. Translation: CASSEHSHPNEQYF.

The chain recombines TRBV9 with TRBJ1-6; 7 bases are shared with TRBD1. Germline V gives CDR1 SGDLS, CDR2 YYNGEE. Losses at the gene ends were 2 bases for V and 7 bases for J; bases not matched to a gene: 6. CDR3 length equals 15 residues. The CDR3 region is CASSVRGGENSPLHF. The CDR3 nucleotides are TGTGCCAGCAGCGTCCGAGGGGGCGAAAATTCACCCCTCCACTTT.

J is TRBJ1-1 and V is TRBV10-3; tentative D call: TRBD1 (5 bases). The germline CDR1 and CDR2 sequences are ENHRY and SYGVKD. This CDR3 contains 14 residues. V was trimmed by 4 bases and J by 1 base, leaving 10 bases between them. In nucleotides, the CDR3 is TGTGCCATCAGTGCCGGGGCGGGGAACACTGAAGCTTTCTTT. Its translation: CAISAGAGNTEAFF.

The chain carries TRBV7-2 and TRBJ1-1, with D tentatively TRBD1 (5 bases). V gave up 3 bases and J gave up 11 bases, with 16 bases separating them. In germline, CDR1 is SGHTA, CDR2 FQGNSA. This CDR3 spans 13 amino acids. CDR3 DNA: TGTGCCAGCAGCTTCCCCGGGGCCCCAAGGGCTTTCTTT. This sequence encodes CASSFPGAPRAFF.

In this sample, this clonotype turned up a few times. V gene TRBV20-1 combines with J gene TRBJ2-5, with TRBD1 identical over 9 bases. J gave up 5 bases and V 7 bases, and 11 bases lay outside the gene matches. The CDR3 covers 14 residues. Germline V gene sequence: CDR1 DFQATT, CDR2 SNEGSKA (reference sequence). CDR3 residues: CSVSAGQGPETQYF. The CDR3 DNA reads as TGCAGTGTCAGTGCGGGACAGGGTCCGGAGACCCAGTACTTC.

This clonotype was detected only once. The chain is built from TRBV29-1 and TRBJ2-1; D might be TRBD1 or TRBD2, each matching 5 bases. CDR1 SQVTM and CDR2 ANQGSEA come from the germline V gene. The CDR3 is 11 amino acids. The CDR3 DNA follows: TGCAGTACCGGGGCGGACAATGAGCAGTTCTTC. Translated: CSTGADNEQFF.

The chain carries TRBV20-1 and TRBJ2-2; 8 positions match TRBD1. There are 15 residues in the CDR3. V shed 3 bases, J shed 5 bases, and the junction held 8 bases outside the gene matches. CDR1 is DFQATT, CDR2 SNEGSKA, per germline (reference sequence). The CDR3 is CSASPDRAYTGELFF. The DNA of the CDR3 is TGCAGTGCTAGTCCGGACAGGGCCTATACCGGGGAGCTGTTTTTT.

The gene calls are TRBV28 and TRBJ2-4; 8 positions agree with TRBD1. J was trimmed by 0 bases and V by 3 bases; bases with no gene match: 16. CDR3 length: 20 amino acids. CDR1 MDHEN and CDR2 SYDVKM come from the germline V gene. The CDR3 loop is CASSFFDRGLVLKAKNIQYF. For the CDR3, the DNA is TGTGCCAGCAGTTTCTTCGACAGGGGATTGGTGTTAAAAGCCAAAAACATTCAGTACTTC.

This clonotype was seen at least ten times. The J gene is TRBJ2-3, the V gene TRBV27, with 13 bases fitting TRBD2. V was pared by 10 bases and J by 8 bases, with 12 bases of the junction left unmatched. Germline CDR1 and CDR2: MNHEY and SMNVEV (reference sequence). The CDR3 covers 15 residues. This chain's CDR3 is CATTGLAGEFGTQYF. In DNA, the CDR3 is TGTGCCACCACCGGACTAGCGGGAGAATTCGGTACGCAGTATTTT.